Below, 5 T cell receptor beta chains from the same sample are listed, as sequenced in a study of blood T cell repertoires in COVID-19. Sequenced by immunoSEQ multiplex PCR; TCRdb stores in-frame clones only, minus some. The sample carries about 64,000 clones, approximately 90% recorded once. The sequencing sample was made of peripheral blood. The receptors shown here come from a man over 45 with active COVID-19.

Of note for this clone: At one of its ends the junction is not consistent with the germline gene, which may arise from a read error. The chain recombines TRBV7-7 with TRBJ2-5, with D possibly matching TRBD2 (7 bases). This CDR3 comprises 14 residues. Per germline, CDR1 SSHAT and CDR2 FNYEAQ (reference sequence). Written as DNA, the CDR3 is TGTGCTAGCAGCTTAGGCGGGGGCGGAAAGACCCAGTACTTC. Its translation is CASSLGGGGKTQYF.

This chain joins TRBV28 and TRBJ2-7; TRBD2 is a possible D gene (7 bases). CDR1 and CDR2 from the germline V gene are MDHEN and SYDVKM. Trimming stripped 5 bases from V and 3 bases from J, with 17 bases between. The CDR3 spans 15 residues. This chain's CDR3 is CASSRGTSGGYEQYF. CDR3 nucleotides: TGTGCCAGCAGTCGCGGGACATCGGGAGGCTACGAGCAGTACTTC.

The chain links TRBV7-3 to TRBJ2-1; TRBD1 matches 7 bases. The CDR3 runs 15 residues. V trimming: 5 bases; J trimming: 6 bases; junction bases outside the gene matches: 10. Germline V gene lookup returns CDR1 SGHTA and CDR2 FQGTGA. CDR3 in DNA: TGTGCCAGCAGCCGCTCAGGGGGTTTGGGCAATGAGCAGTTCTTC. Encoded protein: CASSRSGGLGNEQFF.

CDR3 DNA sequence: TGTGCTAGTGGAACGGGACTAGCGGGAGATGGTAATGAGCAGTTCTTC. This translates into CASGTGLAGDGNEQFF. J is TRBJ2-1 and V is TRBV12-5; 14 bases align to TRBD2. The CDR3 is 16 amino acids. Per germline, CDR1 LGHNT and CDR2 FRNRAP. With V trimmed by 6 bases and J by 7 bases, 8 bases remained unmatched.

V usage is TRBV28 and J usage is TRBJ1-6; 9 positions match TRBD1. This CDR3 contains 15 residues. V was clipped by 6 bases and J by 5 bases; unmatched bases: 5. Germline lookup yields CDR1 MDHEN and CDR2 SYDVKM. CDR3 nucleotide sequence: TGTGCCAGCAGAGGGGGACAGGGTGATAATTCACCCCTCCACTTT. Its translation: CASRGGQGDNSPLHF.